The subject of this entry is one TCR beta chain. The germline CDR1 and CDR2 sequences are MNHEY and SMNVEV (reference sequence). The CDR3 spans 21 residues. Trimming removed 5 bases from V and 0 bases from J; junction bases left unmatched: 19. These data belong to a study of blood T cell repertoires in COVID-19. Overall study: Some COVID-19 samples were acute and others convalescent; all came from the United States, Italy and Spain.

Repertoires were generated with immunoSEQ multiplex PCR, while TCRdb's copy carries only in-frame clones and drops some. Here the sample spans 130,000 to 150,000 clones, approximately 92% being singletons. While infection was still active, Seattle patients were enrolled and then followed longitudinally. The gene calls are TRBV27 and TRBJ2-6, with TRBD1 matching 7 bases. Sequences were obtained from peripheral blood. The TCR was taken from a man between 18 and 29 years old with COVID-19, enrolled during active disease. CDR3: CASSLLYKGALNRSGANVLTF. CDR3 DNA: TGTGCCAGCAGTCTCCTGTATAAGGGGGCTTTGAACCGCTCTGGGGCCAACGTCCTGACTTTC.